The source of this T cell receptor beta chain is a study of blood T cells in healthy people across ages. With V trimmed by 7 bases and J by 2 bases, 3 bases remained unmatched. This CDR3 has 13 residues. The germline V gene encodes CDR1 LNHDA and CDR2 SQIVND (reference sequence). Worth noting for this clonotype: Its antigen is still unknown.

The second PCR ran roughly 7 to 11 cycles with a sample-barcoded 5' primer and J-beta primers. TCRdb processed the 5' RACE reads anew with MiXCR; each CDR3 protein has one entry. The table lists around 850,000 distinct CDR3 sequences, around 36% of them singletons, with roughly 13% in the top ten. Whole-study results and caveats: Higher diversity, along with more naive CD4+ cells, distinguished long-lived donors from aged donors.

The source of this sequence is a young man in good health. The genes are TRBV19 and TRBJ1-2; the match to TRBD1 covers 8 bases. Sequenced input: blood. The CDR3 loop is CASIDRGNYGYTF. In nucleotides, the CDR3 is TGTGCCAGTATAGACAGGGGCAACTATGGCTACACCTTC.